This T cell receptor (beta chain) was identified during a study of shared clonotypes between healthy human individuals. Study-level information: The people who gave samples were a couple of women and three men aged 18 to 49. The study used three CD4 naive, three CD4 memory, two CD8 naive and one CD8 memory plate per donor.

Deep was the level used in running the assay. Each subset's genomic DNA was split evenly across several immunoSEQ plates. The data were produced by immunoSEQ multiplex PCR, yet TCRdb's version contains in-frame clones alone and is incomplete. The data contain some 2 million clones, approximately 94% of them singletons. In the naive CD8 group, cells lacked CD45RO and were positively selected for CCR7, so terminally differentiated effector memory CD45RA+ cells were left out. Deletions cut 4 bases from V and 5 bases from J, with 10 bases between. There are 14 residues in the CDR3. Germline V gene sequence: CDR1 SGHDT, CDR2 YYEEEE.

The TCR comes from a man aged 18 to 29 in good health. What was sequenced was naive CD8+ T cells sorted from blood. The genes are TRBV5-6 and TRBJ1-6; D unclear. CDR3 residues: CASSPGWDNSPLHF. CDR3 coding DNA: TGTGCCAGCAGCCCTGGGTGGGATAATTCACCCCTCCACTTT.